Given below is one T cell receptor beta chain in context. This sample stems from a study of blood T cell repertoires in COVID-19. Whole-study context: There were acute and convalescent COVID-19 samples, and they came from the United States, Italy and Spain. In each case, the material was cDNA or gDNA derived from T cells, B-cell-depleted T cells, or PBMCs.

In the original processing: Scientists estimated how many nucleated cells there were by amplifying reference gene primers. Some clones are missing from TCRdb's copy, which holds only in-frame ones; the method was immunoSEQ multiplex PCR. That table furnishes V, J and clone size, whereas the DNA furnished D and trimming. The sample lists more than 110,000 clones, around 90% occurring once. There are 15 residues in the CDR3. J was trimmed by 3 bases and V by 6 bases; bases with no gene match: 9. In germline, CDR1 is WSHSY, CDR2 SAAADI. The clonotype originates from a human donor in a cohort sampled during active COVID-19. The chain has TRBV10-2 and TRBJ2-7; 9 bases are shared with TRBD1. Sequenced sample: peripheral blood. Written as DNA, the CDR3 is TGCGCCAGCAGAATAGGGACAGGGCCCTTCTACGAGCAGTACTTC. Protein sequence: CASRIGTGPFYEQYF.